This T cell receptor (beta chain) was retrieved from a study of T cell responses to AZD1222 COVID-19 vaccine. Study-level points and caveats: Repertoires were sampled only after the peak T cell response. An increase in Spike-specific TCR breadth and depth was observed after two AZD1222 doses. Clonal diversity was possibly underestimated; the donors were predominantly white British and more often female.

Clones were sequenced by immunoSEQ multiplex PCR, and TCRdb holds only the in-frame ones, with some missing. In the table there are some 130,000 clones, nearly 95% of which are singletons. The CDR3 length is 14 residues. The V gene's germline CDR1 is GTSNPN and CDR2 SVGIG (reference sequence). With V trimmed by 3 bases and J by 3 bases, 5 bases remained unmatched. Comments on this clone: The antigen is unknown.

The chain is built from TRBV30 and TRBJ2-7, with TRBD1 matching 10 bases. This clonotype was sampled from an adult in good health. Here the sequenced sample was peripheral blood, taken on day 0 of AZD1222 vaccination. The DNA for the CDR3 is TGTGCCTGGAGCCGAGGGACAGGGGACTACGAGCAGTACTTC. Its translation is CAWSRGTGDYEQYF.